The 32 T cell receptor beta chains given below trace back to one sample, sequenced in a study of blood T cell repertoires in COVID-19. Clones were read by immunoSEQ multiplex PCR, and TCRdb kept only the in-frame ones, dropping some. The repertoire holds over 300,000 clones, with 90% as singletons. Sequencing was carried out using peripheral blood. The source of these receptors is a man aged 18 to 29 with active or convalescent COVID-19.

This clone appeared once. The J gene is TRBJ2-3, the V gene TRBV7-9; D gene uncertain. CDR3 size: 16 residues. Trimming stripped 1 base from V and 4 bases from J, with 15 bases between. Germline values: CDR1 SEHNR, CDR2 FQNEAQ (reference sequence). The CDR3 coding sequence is TGTGCCAGCAGCTTAGGGTTGCCAGGTAGGCCAGATACGCAGTATTTT. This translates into CASSLGLPGRPDTQYF.

Here the CDR3 DNA reads TGTGCCAGTAGTATCCCCGACAGGGCCAGCACAGATACGCAGTATTTT. It is translated as CASSIPDRASTDTQYF. The chain recombines TRBV19 with TRBJ2-3; TRBD1 matches 7 bases. Germline CDR1 reads LNHDA; CDR2 reads SQIVND (reference sequence). V lost 3 bases and J lost 0; bases outside the gene matches: 6. This CDR3 spans 16 amino acids.

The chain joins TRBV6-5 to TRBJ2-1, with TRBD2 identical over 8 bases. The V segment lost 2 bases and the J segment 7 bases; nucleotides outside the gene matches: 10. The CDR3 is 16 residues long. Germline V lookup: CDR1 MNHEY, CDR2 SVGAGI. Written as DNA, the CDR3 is TGTGCCAGCAGTTACGCTACCGGGACTAGAGTTAATGAGCAGTTCTTC. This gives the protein CASSYATGTRVNEQFF.

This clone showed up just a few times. As DNA, the CDR3 is TGTGCCACCCCGAGGGAATATGGCTACACCTTC. This sequence encodes CATPREYGYTF. This sequence joins TRBV24-1 and TRBJ1-2; no clear D. Germline V gene sequence: CDR1 KGHDR, CDR2 SFDVKD. Deletions cut 9 bases from V and 5 bases from J, with 9 bases between. The CDR3 has 11 amino acids.

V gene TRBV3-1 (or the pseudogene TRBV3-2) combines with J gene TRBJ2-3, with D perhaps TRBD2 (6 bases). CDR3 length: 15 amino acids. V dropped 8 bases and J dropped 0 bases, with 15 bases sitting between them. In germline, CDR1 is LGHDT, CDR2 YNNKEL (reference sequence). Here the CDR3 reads CASAPTSSSTDTQYF. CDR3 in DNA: TGTGCCAGCGCCCCCACTAGCAGTAGCACAGATACGCAGTATTTT.

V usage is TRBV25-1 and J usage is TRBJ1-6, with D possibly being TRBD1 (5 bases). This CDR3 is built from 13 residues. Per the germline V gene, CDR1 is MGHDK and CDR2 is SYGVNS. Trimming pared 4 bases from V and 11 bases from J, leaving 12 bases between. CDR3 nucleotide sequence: TGTGCCAGCAGTGCAGGGCTTGGGGCACCCCTCCACTTT. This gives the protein CASSAGLGAPLHF.

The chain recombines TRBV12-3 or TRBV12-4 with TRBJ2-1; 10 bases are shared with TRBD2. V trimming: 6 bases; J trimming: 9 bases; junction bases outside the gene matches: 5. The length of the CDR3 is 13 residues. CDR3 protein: CASSPSGRGEQFF. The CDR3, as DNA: TGTGCCAGCAGCCCTAGCGGGAGAGGTGAGCAGTTCTTC.

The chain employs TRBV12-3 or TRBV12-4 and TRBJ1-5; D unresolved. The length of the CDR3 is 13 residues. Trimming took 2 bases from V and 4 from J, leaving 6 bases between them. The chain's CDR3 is CASSLSPNQPQHF. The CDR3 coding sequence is TGTGCCAGCAGTTTATCCCCGAATCAGCCCCAGCATTTT.

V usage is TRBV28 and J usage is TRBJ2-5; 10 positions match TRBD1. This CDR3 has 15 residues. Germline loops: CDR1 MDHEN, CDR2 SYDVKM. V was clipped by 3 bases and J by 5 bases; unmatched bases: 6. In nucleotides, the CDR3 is TGTGCCAGCAGTTTTCGACAGGGGGCCCGGGAGACCCAGTACTTC. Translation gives CASSFRQGARETQYF.

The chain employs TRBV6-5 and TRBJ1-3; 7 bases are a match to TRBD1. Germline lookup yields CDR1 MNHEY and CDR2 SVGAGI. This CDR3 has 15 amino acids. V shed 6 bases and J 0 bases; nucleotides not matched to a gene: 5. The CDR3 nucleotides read TGTGCCAGCAGACTGGGACAGAGCTCTGGAAACACCATATATTTT. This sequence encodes CASRLGQSSGNTIYF.

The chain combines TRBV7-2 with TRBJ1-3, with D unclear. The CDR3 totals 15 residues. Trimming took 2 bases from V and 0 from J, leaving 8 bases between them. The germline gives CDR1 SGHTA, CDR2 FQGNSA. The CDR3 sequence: CASSLMPGSGNTIYF. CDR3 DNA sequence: TGTGCCAGCAGCTTAATGCCGGGCTCTGGAAACACCATATATTTT.

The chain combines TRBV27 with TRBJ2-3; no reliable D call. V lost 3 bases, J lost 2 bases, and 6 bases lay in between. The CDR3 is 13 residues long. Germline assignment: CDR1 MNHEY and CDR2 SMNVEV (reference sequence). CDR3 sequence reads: CASSFPYTDTQYF. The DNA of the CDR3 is TGTGCCAGCAGTTTCCCGTACACAGATACGCAGTATTTT.

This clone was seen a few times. The CDR3 DNA sequence: TGTGCCAGCAGCCAAGATTTGGCTAGCGGCACAGATACGCAGTATTTT. As protein: CASSQDLASGTDTQYF. The J gene is TRBJ2-3, the V gene TRBV4-2; tentative D call: TRBD2 (6 bases). Trimming removed 0 bases from V and 1 base from J, with 11 bases in between. Germline CDR1 is LGHNA and CDR2 is YNFKEQ. The CDR3 is made up of 16 amino acids.

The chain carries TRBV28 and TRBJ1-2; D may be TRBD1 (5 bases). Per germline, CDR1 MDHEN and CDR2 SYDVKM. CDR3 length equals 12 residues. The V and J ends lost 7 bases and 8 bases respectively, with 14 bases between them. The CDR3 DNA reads TGTGCCAGCACGGTTTGGGGGGAGGGCTACACCTTC. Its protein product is CASTVWGEGYTF.

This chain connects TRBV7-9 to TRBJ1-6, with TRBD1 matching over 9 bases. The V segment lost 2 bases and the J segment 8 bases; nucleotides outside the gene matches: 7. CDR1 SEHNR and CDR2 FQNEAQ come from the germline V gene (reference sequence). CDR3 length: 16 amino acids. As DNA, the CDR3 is TGTGCCAGCAGCTTATATTCCGGGACAGGGCATTCACCCCTCCACTTT. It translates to CASSLYSGTGHSPLHF.

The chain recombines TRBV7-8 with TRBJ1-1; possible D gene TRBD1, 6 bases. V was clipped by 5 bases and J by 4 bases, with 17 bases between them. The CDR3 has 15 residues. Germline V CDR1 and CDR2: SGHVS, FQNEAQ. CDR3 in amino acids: CASSTEQGGVTEAFF. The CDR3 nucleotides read TGTGCCAGCAGCACCGAACAGGGTGGAGTCACTGAAGCTTTCTTT. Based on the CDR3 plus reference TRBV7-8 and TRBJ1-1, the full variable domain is GAGVSQSPRYKVAKRGQDVALRCDPISGHVSLFWYQQALGQGPEFLTYFQNEAQLDKSGLPSDRFFAERPEGSVSTLKIQRTQQEDSAVYLCASSTEQGGVTEAFFGQGTRLTVV.

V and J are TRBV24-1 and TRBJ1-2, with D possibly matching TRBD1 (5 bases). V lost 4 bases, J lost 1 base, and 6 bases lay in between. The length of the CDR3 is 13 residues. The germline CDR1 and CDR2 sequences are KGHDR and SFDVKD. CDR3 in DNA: TGTGCCACCAGTGACCAGGGTAACTATGGCTACACCTTC. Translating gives CATSDQGNYGYTF.

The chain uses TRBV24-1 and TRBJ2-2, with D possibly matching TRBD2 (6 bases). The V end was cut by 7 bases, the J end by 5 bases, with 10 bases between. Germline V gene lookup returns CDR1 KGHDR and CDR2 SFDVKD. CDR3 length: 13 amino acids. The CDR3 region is CATREGGTGELFF. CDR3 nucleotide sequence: TGTGCCACCAGGGAGGGAGGTACCGGGGAGCTGTTTTTT.

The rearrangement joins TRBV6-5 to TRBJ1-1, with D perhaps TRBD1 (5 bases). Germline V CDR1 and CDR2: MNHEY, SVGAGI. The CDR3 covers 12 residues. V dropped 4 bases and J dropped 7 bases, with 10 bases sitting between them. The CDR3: CASSFGGDEAFF. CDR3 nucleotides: TGTGCCAGCAGTTTCGGGGGAGATGAAGCTTTCTTT.

The CDR3: CAWSGSRDVAFF. The CDR3 DNA follows: TGTGCCTGGAGTGGGTCGAGGGATGTAGCTTTCTTT. V gene TRBV30 combines with J gene TRBJ1-1; D unresolved. The germline V gene encodes CDR1 GTSNPN and CDR2 SVGIG (reference sequence). Trimming removed 1 base at V and 10 bases at J, with 13 bases between. This CDR3 is 12 amino acids long.

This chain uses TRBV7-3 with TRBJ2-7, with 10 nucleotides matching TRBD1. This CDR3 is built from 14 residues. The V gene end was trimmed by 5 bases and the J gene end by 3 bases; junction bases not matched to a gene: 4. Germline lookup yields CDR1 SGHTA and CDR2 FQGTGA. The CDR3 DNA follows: TGTGCCAGCAGCGGGACAGGGGCGCTCTACGAGCAGTACTTC. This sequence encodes CASSGTGALYEQYF.

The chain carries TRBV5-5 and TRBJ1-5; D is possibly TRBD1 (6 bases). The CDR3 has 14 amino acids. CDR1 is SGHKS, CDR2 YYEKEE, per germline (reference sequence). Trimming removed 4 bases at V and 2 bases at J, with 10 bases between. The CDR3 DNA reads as TGTGCCAGCAGCGCAGGGGCAGGCAATCAGCCCCAGCATTTT. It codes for CASSAGAGNQPQHF.

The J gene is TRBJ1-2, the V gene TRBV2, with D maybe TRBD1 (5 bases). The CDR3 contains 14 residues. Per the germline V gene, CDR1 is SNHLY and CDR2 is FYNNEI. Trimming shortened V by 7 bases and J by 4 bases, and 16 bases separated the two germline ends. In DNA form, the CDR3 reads TGTGCCAGCAAAGGGGACGGGGGGATCTATGGCTACACCTTC. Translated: CASKGDGGIYGYTF.

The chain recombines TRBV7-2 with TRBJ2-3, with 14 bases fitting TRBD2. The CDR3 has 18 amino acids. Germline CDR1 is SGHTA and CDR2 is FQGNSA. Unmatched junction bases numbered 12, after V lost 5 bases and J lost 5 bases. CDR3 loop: CASSATGLAGGQRDTQYF. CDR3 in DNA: TGTGCCAGCAGCGCCACCGGACTAGCGGGAGGACAGCGAGATACGCAGTATTTT.

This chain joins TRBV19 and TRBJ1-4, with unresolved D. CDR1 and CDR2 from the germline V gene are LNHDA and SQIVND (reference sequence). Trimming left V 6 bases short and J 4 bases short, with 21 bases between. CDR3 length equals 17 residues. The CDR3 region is CASSLITGRPHNEKLFF. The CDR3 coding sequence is TGTGCCAGTAGCCTAATAACGGGAAGGCCCCATAATGAAAAACTGTTTTTT.

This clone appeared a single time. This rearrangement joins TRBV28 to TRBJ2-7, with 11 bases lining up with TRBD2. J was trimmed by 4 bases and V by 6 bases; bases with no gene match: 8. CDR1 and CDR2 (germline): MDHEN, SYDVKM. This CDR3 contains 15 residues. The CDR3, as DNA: TGTGCCAGCAGCTCTAGCGGGAGGAGGCCATACGAGCAGTACTTC. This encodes CASSSSGRRPYEQYF.

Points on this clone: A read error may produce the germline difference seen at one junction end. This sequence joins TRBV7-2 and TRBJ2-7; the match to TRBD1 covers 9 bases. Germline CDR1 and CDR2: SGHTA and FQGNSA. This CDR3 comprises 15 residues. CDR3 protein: CASTLGTGFPYEQYF. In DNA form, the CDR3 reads TGTGCCAGCACCTTAGGGACAGGGTTTCCCTACGAGCAGTACTTC.

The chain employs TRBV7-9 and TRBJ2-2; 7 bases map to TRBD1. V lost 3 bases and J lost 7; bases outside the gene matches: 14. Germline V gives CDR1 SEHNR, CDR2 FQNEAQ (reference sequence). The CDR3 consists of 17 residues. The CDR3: CASSFSFTGDYVGELFF. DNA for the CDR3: TGTGCCAGCAGCTTCTCATTTACAGGGGATTACGTCGGGGAGCTGTTTTTT.

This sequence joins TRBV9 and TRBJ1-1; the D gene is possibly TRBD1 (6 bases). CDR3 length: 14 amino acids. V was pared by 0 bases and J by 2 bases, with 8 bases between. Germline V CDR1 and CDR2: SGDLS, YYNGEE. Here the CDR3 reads CASSVAGGNTEAFF. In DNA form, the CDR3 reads TGTGCCAGCAGCGTAGCGGGGGGCAACACTGAAGCTTTCTTT.

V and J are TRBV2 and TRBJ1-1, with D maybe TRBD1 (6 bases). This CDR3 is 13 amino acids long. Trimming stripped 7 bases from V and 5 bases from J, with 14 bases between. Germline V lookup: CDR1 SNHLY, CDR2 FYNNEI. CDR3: CASTTEGETEAFF. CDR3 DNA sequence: TGTGCCAGCACCACCGAGGGGGAGACTGAAGCTTTCTTT.

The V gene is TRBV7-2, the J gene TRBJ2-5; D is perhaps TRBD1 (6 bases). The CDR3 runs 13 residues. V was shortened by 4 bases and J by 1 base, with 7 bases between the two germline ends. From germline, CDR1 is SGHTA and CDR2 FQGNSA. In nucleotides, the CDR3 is TGTGCCAGCAGCTGGACAGTCCAAGAGACCCAGTACTTC. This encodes CASSWTVQETQYF. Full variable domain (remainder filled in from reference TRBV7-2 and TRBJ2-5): GAGVSQSPSNKVTEKGKDVELRCDPISGHTALYWYRQSLGQGLEFLIYFQGNSAPDKSGLPSDRFSAERTGGSVSTLTIQRTQQEDSAVYLCASSWTVQETQYFGPGTRLLVL.

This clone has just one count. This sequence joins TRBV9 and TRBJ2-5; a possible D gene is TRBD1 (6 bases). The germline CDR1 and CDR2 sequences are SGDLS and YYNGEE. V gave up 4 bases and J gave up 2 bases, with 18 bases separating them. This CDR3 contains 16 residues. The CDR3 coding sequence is TGTGCCAGCAGCTCGCGGACGAGACAGGAACAAGAGACCCAGTACTTC. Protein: CASSSRTRQEQETQYF.